A single sample gave rise to the 2 T cell receptor beta chains below, sequenced in a study of T cell responses to AZD1222 COVID-19 vaccine. Measured with immunoSEQ multiplex PCR; TCRdb has only the in-frame clones, and not every one. The profile covers roughly 120,000 clones, with roughly nine tenths appearing a single time and roughly 2.3% taken by the ten largest. This specimen consisted of peripheral blood, obtained on day 0 of AZD1222 vaccination. Receptors originate from an adult in good health.

The V and J genes are TRBV5-1 and TRBJ2-1; 8 nucleotides align to TRBD2. Trimming cost V 1 base and J 9 bases; bases outside gene matches: 9. This CDR3 contains 15 residues. Germline CDR1 and CDR2: SGHRS and YFSETQ. The CDR3 bases are TGCGCCAGCAGCTTGCGGAGCGGGAGTCAGGTTGAGCAGTTCTTC. Its protein is CASSLRSGSQVEQFF.

The table lists this clone with a few counts. V is TRBV6-1 and J is TRBJ2-5; 9 bases fit TRBD1. The germline V gene has CDR1 MNHNS and CDR2 SASEGT. This CDR3 spans 17 amino acids. Trimming at V came to 1 base and at J to 4 bases, leaving 10 bases not matched to a gene. In nucleotides, the CDR3 is TGTGCCAGCAGTGAAGGCGGGACAGGGAAGAGGAGAGAGACCCAGTACTTC. Translation gives CASSEGGTGKRRETQYF.